This entry concerns a single T cell receptor (beta chain). What it binds is not known. These data originate in a study of T-cell memory formation after mild COVID-19. Study-level background: TCR clustering was largely donor specific.

The CDR3 contains 14 residues. CDR1 is SGHVS and CDR2 is FQNEAQ in the germline V gene. V was shortened by 5 bases and J by 0 bases, with 11 bases between the two germline ends. TCR alpha and TCR beta cDNA libraries carrying sample barcodes and UMIs were produced by 5'RACE using constant-segment primers. TCRdb called the 5' RACE reads again in MiXCR, with one record for every CDR3 protein. Among under 85,000 distinct CDR3 sequences listed, about 14% were seen once. The study's findings and limits: Proof of SARS-CoV-2 specificity was absent for the second-wave clones that crested on day 37.

This receptor was taken from an adult woman who had mild COVID-19 (a few samples of this study predate the infection). Cell type and time point are not known. The sample comprised PBMCs or a T cell subset sorted from them (not recorded which). The chain is built from TRBV7-8 and TRBJ2-7, with a possible D match to TRBD2 (5 bases). CDR3 coding DNA: TGTGCCAGCAGCCTCGGACTCAGCTCCTACGAGCAGTACTTC. Translation gives CASSLGLSSYEQYF.